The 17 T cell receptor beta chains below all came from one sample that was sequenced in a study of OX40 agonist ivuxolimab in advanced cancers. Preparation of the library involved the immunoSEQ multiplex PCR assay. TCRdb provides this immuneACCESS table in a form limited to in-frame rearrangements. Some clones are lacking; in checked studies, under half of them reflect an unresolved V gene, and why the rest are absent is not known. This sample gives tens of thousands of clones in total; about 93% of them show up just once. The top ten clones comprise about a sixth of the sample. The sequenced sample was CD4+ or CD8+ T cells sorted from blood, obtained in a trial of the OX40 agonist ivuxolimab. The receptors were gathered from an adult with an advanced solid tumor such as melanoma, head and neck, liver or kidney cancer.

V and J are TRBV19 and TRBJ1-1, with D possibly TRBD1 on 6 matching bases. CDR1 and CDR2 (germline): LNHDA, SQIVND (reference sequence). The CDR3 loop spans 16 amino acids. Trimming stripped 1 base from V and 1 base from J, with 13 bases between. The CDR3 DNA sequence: TGTGCCAGTAGTATAGTTGCAGGGGCGGCGAACACTGAAGCTTTCTTT. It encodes CASSIVAGAANTEAFF. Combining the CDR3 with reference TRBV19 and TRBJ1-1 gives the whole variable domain DGGITQSPKYLFRKEGQNVTLSCEQNLNHDAMYWYRQDPGQGLRLIYYSQIVNDFQKGDIAEGYSVSREKKESFPLTVTSAQKNPTAFYLCASSIVAGAANTEAFFGQGTRLTVV.

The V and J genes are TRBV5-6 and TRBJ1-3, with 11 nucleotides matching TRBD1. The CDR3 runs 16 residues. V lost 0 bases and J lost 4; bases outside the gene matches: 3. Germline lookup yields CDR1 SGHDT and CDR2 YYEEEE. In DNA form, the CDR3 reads TGTGCCAGCAGCTTGGTTTGGACAGGGGGCGGAAACACCATATATTTT. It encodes CASSLVWTGGGNTIYF.

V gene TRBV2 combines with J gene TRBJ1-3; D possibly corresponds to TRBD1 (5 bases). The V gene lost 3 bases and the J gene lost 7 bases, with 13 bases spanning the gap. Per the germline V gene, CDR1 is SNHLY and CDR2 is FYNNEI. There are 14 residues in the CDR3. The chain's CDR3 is CASSDSNRGNTIYF. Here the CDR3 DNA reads TGTGCCAGCAGTGACAGTAACCGGGGGAACACCATATATTTT.

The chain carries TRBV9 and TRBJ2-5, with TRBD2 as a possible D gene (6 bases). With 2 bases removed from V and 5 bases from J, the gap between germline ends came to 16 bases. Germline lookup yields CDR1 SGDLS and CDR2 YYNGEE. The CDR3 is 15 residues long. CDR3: CASSVGGLYLETQYF. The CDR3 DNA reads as TGTGCCAGCAGCGTGGGGGGATTATATTTGGAGACCCAGTACTTC.

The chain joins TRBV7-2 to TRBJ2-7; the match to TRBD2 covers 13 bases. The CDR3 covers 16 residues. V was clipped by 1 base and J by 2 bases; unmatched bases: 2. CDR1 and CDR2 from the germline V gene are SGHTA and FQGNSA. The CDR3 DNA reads TGTGCCAGCAGCTTAGGGACTAGCGGGGGTACCTACGAGCAGTACTTC. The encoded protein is CASSLGTSGGTYEQYF. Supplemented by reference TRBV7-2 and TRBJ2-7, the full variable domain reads GAGVSQSPSNKVTEKGKDVELRCDPISGHTALYWYRQSLGQGLEFLIYFQGNSAPDKSGLPSDRFSAERTGGSVSTLTIQRTQQEDSAVYLCASSLGTSGGTYEQYFGPGTRLTVT.

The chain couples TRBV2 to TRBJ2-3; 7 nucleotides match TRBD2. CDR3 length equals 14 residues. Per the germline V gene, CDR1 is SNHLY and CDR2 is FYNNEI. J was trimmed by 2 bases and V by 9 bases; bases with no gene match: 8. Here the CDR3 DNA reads TGTGCCAGTAGCCGGGACTACTACACAGATACGCAGTATTTT. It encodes CASSRDYYTDTQYF.

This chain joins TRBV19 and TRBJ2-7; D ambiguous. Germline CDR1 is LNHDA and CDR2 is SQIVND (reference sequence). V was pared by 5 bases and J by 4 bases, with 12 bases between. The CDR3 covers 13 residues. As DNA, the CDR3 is TGTGCCAGTAGTTTCAGGCTCTTTTACGAGCAGTACTTC. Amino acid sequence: CASSFRLFYEQYF. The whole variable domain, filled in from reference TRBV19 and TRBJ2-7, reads DGGITQSPKYLFRKEGQNVTLSCEQNLNHDAMYWYRQDPGQGLRLIYYSQIVNDFQKGDIAEGYSVSREKKESFPLTVTSAQKNPTAFYLCASSFRLFYEQYFGPGTRLTVT.

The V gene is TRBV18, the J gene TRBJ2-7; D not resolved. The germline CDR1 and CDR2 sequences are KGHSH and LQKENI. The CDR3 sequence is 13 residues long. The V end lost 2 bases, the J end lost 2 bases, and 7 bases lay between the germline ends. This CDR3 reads CASSPEWTYEQYF. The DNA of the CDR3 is TGTGCCAGCTCACCAGAATGGACCTACGAGCAGTACTTC. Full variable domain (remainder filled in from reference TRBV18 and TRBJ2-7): NAGVMQNPRHLVRRRGQEARLRCSPMKGHSHVYWYRQLPEEGLKFMVYLQKENIIDESGMPKERFSAEFPKEGPSILRIQQVVRGDSAAYFCASSPEWTYEQYFGPGTRLTVT.

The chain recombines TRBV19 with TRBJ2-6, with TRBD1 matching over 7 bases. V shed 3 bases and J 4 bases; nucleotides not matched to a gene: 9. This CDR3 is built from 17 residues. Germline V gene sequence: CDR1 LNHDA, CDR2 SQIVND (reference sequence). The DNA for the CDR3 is TGTGCCAGTAGTATGGGGCCAGACAGGGCCGGGGCCAACGTCCTGACTTTC. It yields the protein CASSMGPDRAGANVLTF.

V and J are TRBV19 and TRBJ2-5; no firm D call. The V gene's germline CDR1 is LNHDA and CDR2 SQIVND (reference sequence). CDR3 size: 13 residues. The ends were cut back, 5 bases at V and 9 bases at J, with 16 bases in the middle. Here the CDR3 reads CASSVRSAWSQYF. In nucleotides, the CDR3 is TGTGCCAGTAGTGTCCGAAGTGCGTGGTCCCAGTACTTC.

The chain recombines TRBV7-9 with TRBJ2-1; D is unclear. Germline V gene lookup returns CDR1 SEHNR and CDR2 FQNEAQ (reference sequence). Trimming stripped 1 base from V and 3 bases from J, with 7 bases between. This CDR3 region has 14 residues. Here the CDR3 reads CASSLVALYNEQFF. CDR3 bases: TGTGCCAGCAGCTTAGTGGCCCTCTACAATGAGCAGTTCTTC.

The CDR3 loop is CASSAWGQGPEAFF. Here the CDR3 DNA reads TGTGCCAGCAGCGCTTGGGGGCAGGGTCCTGAAGCTTTCTTT. The chain employs TRBV9 and TRBJ1-1, with D tentatively TRBD1 (6 bases). CDR3 size: 14 residues. CDR1 is SGDLS, CDR2 YYNGEE, per germline. Trimming removed 3 bases at V and 6 bases at J, with 15 bases between.

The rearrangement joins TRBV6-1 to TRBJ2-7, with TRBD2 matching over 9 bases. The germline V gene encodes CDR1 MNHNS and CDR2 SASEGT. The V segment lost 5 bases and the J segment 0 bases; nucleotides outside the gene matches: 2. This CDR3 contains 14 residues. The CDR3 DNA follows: TGTGCCAGCAGTAGCGGGAGGTACTCCTACGAGCAGTACTTC. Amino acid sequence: CASSSGRYSYEQYF.

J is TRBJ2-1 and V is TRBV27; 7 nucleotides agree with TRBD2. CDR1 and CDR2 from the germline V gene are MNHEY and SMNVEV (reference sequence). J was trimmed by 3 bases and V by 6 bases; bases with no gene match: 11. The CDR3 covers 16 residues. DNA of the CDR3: TGTGCCAGCAGACTCGCGGGGAGGGGCCTCTACAATGAGCAGTTCTTC. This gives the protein CASRLAGRGLYNEQFF.

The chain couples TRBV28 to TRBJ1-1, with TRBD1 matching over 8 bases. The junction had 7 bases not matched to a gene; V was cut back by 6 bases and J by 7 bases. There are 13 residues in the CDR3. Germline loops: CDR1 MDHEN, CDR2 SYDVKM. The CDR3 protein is CASRRQGRREAFF. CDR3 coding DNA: TGTGCCAGCAGGAGACAGGGGCGACGTGAAGCTTTCTTT. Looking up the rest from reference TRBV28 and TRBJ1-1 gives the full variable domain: DVKVTQSSRYLVKRTGEKVFLECVQDMDHENMFWYRQDPGLGLRLIYFSYDVKMKEKGDIPEGYSVSREKKERFSLILESASTNQTSMYLCASRRQGRREAFFGQGTRLTVV.

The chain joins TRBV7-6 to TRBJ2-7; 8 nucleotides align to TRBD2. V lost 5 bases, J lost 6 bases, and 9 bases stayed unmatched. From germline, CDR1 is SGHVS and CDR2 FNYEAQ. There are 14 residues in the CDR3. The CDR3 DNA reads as TGTGCCAGCAGCGGGGGGACTAGGTCCCCCGAGCAGTACTTC. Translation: CASSGGTRSPEQYF.

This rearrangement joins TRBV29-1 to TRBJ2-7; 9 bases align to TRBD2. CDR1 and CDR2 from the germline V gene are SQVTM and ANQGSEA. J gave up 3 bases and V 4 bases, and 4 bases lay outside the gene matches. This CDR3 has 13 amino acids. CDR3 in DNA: TGCAGCGTTGTGGCTAGCGGGAACTACGAGCAGTACTTC. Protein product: CSVVASGNYEQYF.